Below, 24 T cell receptor beta chains from the same sample are listed, as sequenced in a study of OX40 agonist ivuxolimab in advanced cancers. Method: immunoSEQ multiplex PCR; TCRdb's copy keeps in-frame clones and lacks some. Of around 75,000 clones in the sample, almost 90% were seen once. Sequences were derived from CD4+ or CD8+ T cells sorted from blood, sampled in a trial of the OX40 agonist ivuxolimab. Source of these receptors: an adult with an advanced solid tumor such as melanoma, head and neck, liver or kidney cancer.

This sequence joins TRBV6-6 and TRBJ1-3, with 7 bases lining up with TRBD1. V dropped 6 bases and J dropped 4; count of bases not matched to a gene: 9. Per the germline V gene, CDR1 is MNHNY and CDR2 is SVGAGI (reference sequence). The CDR3 has 15 amino acids. CDR3 bases: TGTGCCAGCAGCCGCGACAGGGCCTCAGGAAACACCATATATTTT. Translating gives CASSRDRASGNTIYF.

The chain is built from TRBV19 and TRBJ2-5, with 8 bases matching TRBD1. The V gene's germline CDR1 is LNHDA and CDR2 SQIVND (reference sequence). The V and J ends lost 5 bases and 7 bases, in that order; junction bases with no gene match: 6. The CDR3 is 13 amino acids. This chain's CDR3 is CASSWTGFGTQYF. The CDR3 DNA reads as TGTGCCAGTAGTTGGACAGGGTTTGGGACCCAGTACTTC.

The rearrangement uses TRBV7-8 and TRBJ2-3; weak D call: TRBD2 (6 bases). Germline V CDR1 and CDR2: SGHVS, FQNEAQ. Trimming took 2 bases from V and 5 from J, leaving 11 bases between them. This CDR3 is 14 amino acids long. The CDR3 loop reads CASSLSTSRDTQYF. CDR3 nucleotide sequence: TGTGCCAGCAGCTTAAGCACTAGCCGAGATACGCAGTATTTT.

The chain has TRBV10-3 and TRBJ2-3, with D unclear. Germline V gene lookup returns CDR1 ENHRY and CDR2 SYGVKD. The CDR3 has 11 amino acids. V was pared by 3 bases and J by 7 bases, with 5 bases between. In nucleotides, the CDR3 is TGTGCCATCAGTGATGCTAATACGCAGTATTTT. Its translation: CAISDANTQYF.

This clone occurred once. The CDR3 DNA is TGTGCCAGCAGCCTAACAGGGCCACTTTACCACACCTTC. As protein: CASSLTGPLYHTF. The J gene is TRBJ1-2, the V gene TRBV7-2; D is possibly TRBD1 (6 bases). This CDR3 is built from 13 residues. With 5 bases removed from V and 12 bases from J, the gap between germline ends came to 19 bases. Germline CDR1 and CDR2: SGHTA and FQGNSA. Looking up the rest from reference TRBV7-2 and TRBJ1-2 gives the full variable domain: GAGVSQSPSNKVTEKGKDVELRCDPISGHTALYWYRQSLGQGLEFLIYFQGNSAPDKSGLPSDRFSAERTGGSVSTLTIQRTQQEDSAVYLCASSLTGPLYHTFGSGTRLTVV.

This chain links TRBV4-2 with TRBJ2-1, with D unresolved. The germline CDR1 and CDR2 sequences are LGHNA and YNFKEQ. The V gene lost 1 base and the J gene lost 7 bases, with 8 bases spanning the gap. The CDR3 consists of 13 residues. DNA for the CDR3: TGTGCCAGCAGCCAAGTCCCTTCAAATGAGCAGTTCTTC. Translation: CASSQVPSNEQFF.

The rearrangement joins TRBV18 to TRBJ1-1; possible D gene TRBD1, 6 bases. Germline V lookup: CDR1 KGHSH, CDR2 LQKENI. V dropped 5 bases and J dropped 3 bases, with 13 bases sitting between them. The CDR3 extends over 14 amino acids. CDR3: CASSKREGDTEAFF. DNA for the CDR3: TGTGCCAGCTCAAAAAGGGAGGGGGACACTGAAGCTTTCTTT. Based on the CDR3 plus reference TRBV18 and TRBJ1-1, the full variable domain is NAGVMQNPRHLVRRRGQEARLRCSPMKGHSHVYWYRQLPEEGLKFMVYLQKENIIDESGMPKERFSAEFPKEGPSILRIQQVVRGDSAAYFCASSKREGDTEAFFGQGTRLTVV.

The rearrangement joins TRBV5-1 to TRBJ2-5; D remains unclear. Germline CDR1 reads SGHRS; CDR2 reads YFSETQ. This CDR3 region has 12 residues. With 1 base removed from V and 4 bases from J, the gap between germline ends came to 5 bases. CDR3 loop: CASSLWAETQYF. CDR3 nucleotides: TGCGCCAGCAGCTTGTGGGCAGAGACCCAGTACTTC.

The chain is built from TRBV7-2 and TRBJ1-2, with 7 bases lining up with TRBD1. With V trimmed by 5 bases and J by 4 bases, 7 bases remained unmatched. The germline CDR1 and CDR2 sequences are SGHTA and FQGNSA. The CDR3 runs to 14 residues. The CDR3 protein is CASSPDPGGYGYTF. CDR3 coding DNA: TGTGCCAGCAGCCCGGATCCAGGGGGCTATGGCTACACCTTC.

This clone was seen just once. This chain joins TRBV7-2 and TRBJ2-5; D might be TRBD1 or TRBD2, each matching 5 bases. Trimming took 5 bases from V and 4 from J, leaving 14 bases between them. The germline gives CDR1 SGHTA, CDR2 FQGNSA. This CDR3 has 14 amino acids. The CDR3 spells CASSEGPGRETQYF. The CDR3 region has the DNA TGTGCCAGCAGCGAAGGGCCAGGGAGAGAGACCCAGTACTTC.

As for this clone: The junction departs from the called germline gene at one end, perhaps through a read error. V usage is TRBV30 and J usage is TRBJ2-7, with 13 bases that match TRBD2. This CDR3 contains 14 residues. Germline V gene data show CDR1 as GTSNPN and CDR2 as SVGIG (reference sequence). CDR3 DNA: TGTGCCTGGAGTCCTCCACTAGCGGGGGGGTTCCCCTCATTC. It translates to CAWSPPLAGGFPSF.

The chain is built from TRBV6-5 and TRBJ1-1; 7 nucleotides match TRBD1. The V gene end was trimmed by 4 bases and the J gene end by 5 bases; junction bases not matched to a gene: 4. The CDR3 has 13 amino acids. Germline V lookup: CDR1 MNHEY, CDR2 SVGAGI. The CDR3, as DNA: TGTGCCAGCAGTTCGACAGGGAGGACTGAAGCTTTCTTT. It is translated as CASSSTGRTEAFF.

This chain joins TRBV5-1 and TRBJ2-7; D gene ambiguous. The CDR3 contains 11 residues. Germline CDR1 SGHRS, CDR2 YFSETQ. Trimming took off 3 bases at V and 4 bases at J, with 5 bases between the two ends. CDR3 loop: CASSSAYEQYF. The CDR3 nucleotides read TGCGCCAGCAGCTCGGCGTACGAGCAGTACTTC.

The gene calls are TRBV25-1 and TRBJ2-5; 10 nucleotides agree with TRBD2. This CDR3 has 15 amino acids. Germline values: CDR1 MGHDK, CDR2 SYGVNS. The V segment lost 9 bases and the J segment 1 base; nucleotides outside the gene matches: 8. The CDR3 region has the DNA TGTGCCAGTGCTCAAGCGGGAGGGCCCCAAGAGACCCAGTACTTC. It codes for CASAQAGGPQETQYF.

The J gene is TRBJ1-3, the V gene TRBV7-3; D is uncertain. This CDR3 region has 13 residues. Germline CDR1 and CDR2: SGHTA and FQGTGA. Between the trimmed V and J ends, which lost 8 bases and 0 bases, there was a span of 8 bases. CDR3 nucleotides: TGTGCCAGCGGGAACTACTCTGGAAACACCATATATTTT. Protein sequence: CASGNYSGNTIYF.

The CDR3 protein is CASSSTGTADLGAQYF. CDR3 DNA sequence: TGTGCCAGCAGCAGTACCGGGACCGCGGACTTAGGGGCCCAGTACTTC. The chain is built from TRBV13 and TRBJ2-5; D is possibly TRBD1 or TRBD2 (5 bases each). Trimming cost V 5 bases and J 9 bases, with 25 bases left between them. Germline-derived CDR1 and CDR2 are PRHDT and FYEKMQ (reference sequence). The length of the CDR3 is 16 residues.

This chain connects TRBV11-2 to TRBJ1-2; 8 bases align to TRBD1. Germline loops: CDR1 SGHAT, CDR2 FQNNGV. Trimming removed 3 bases from V and 5 bases from J; junction bases left unmatched: 5. The CDR3 has 14 residues. CDR3 sequence: CASSLSTGEYGYTF. CDR3 DNA sequence: TGTGCCAGCAGCTTGTCGACAGGGGAATATGGCTACACCTTC.

The CDR3 nucleotides are TGCGCCAGCAGCGACGTTCTAGGGGGGGATACGCAGTATTTT. This gives the protein CASSDVLGGDTQYF. The chain combines TRBV5-1 with TRBJ2-3; either TRBD1 or TRBD2 may fit D (6 bases each). V lost 4 bases, J lost 6 bases, and 15 bases lay in between. The CDR3 spans 14 residues. Germline-derived CDR1 and CDR2 are SGHRS and YFSETQ. Filled out from reference TRBV5-1 and TRBJ2-3, the complete variable domain reads KAGVTQTPRYLIKTRGQQVTLSCSPISGHRSVSWYQQTPGQGLQFLFEYFSETQRNKGNFPGRFSGRQFSNSRSEMNVSTLELGDSALYLCASSDVLGGDTQYFGPGTRLTVL.

The chain combines TRBV6-1 with TRBJ1-4; no firm D call. The V end lost 1 base, the J end lost 3 bases, and 12 bases lay between the germline ends. CDR3 length: 16 residues. CDR1 and CDR2 (germline): MNHNS, SASEGT. The CDR3 DNA is TGTGCCAGCAGTGAAGTATCGGGCAGATCTAATGAAAAACTGTTTTTT. It specifies CASSEVSGRSNEKLFF.

This chain uses TRBV10-3 with TRBJ2-5; no clear D gene. The CDR3 spans 13 residues. Germline V gives CDR1 ENHRY, CDR2 SYGVKD. V was shortened by 0 bases and J by 7 bases, with 9 bases between the two germline ends. CDR3 nucleotide sequence: TGTGCCATCAGTGAGTCGAGAATGGGGACCCAGTACTTC. Its translation is CAISESRMGTQYF.

The J gene is TRBJ2-2, the V gene TRBV7-6; the D is unclear. The CDR3 totals 15 residues. Germline V lookup: CDR1 SGHVS, CDR2 FNYEAQ. The V gene lost 2 bases and the J gene lost 2 bases, with 9 bases spanning the gap. DNA for the CDR3: TGTGCCAGCAGCTTATTAGGGATAAACACCGGGGAGCTGTTTTTT. Translating it yields CASSLLGINTGELFF.

The chain is built from TRBV5-6 and TRBJ1-2; the D gene is possibly TRBD1 (6 bases). V was shortened by 0 bases and J by 0 bases, with 18 bases between the two germline ends. The V gene's germline CDR1 is SGHDT and CDR2 YYEEEE. The CDR3 has 18 amino acids. This chain's CDR3 is CASSLERNRVQANYGYTF. DNA for the CDR3: TGTGCCAGCAGCTTGGAAAGGAACAGGGTCCAAGCTAACTATGGCTACACCTTC.

The chain has TRBV19 and TRBJ1-6; a possible D gene is TRBD1 (5 bases). Germline assignment: CDR1 LNHDA and CDR2 SQIVND (reference sequence). The CDR3 is 14 residues long. The V end was cut by 1 base, the J end by 5 bases, with 6 bases between. Here the CDR3 reads CASSIGQNNSPLHF. Here the CDR3 DNA reads TGTGCCAGTAGTATAGGACAGAATAATTCACCCCTCCACTTT.

The chain employs TRBV2 and TRBJ2-1, with 12 positions matching TRBD2. The J segment lost 10 bases and the V segment lost 4 bases, leaving 8 bases of the junction unmatched. Looked up from germline, CDR1 is SNHLY and CDR2 is FYNNEI. This CDR3 is built from 15 residues. Here the CDR3 reads CASSASSGGAREQFF. The CDR3 nucleotides are TGTGCCAGCAGTGCGTCTAGCGGGGGGGCGCGCGAGCAGTTCTTC. Using reference TRBV2 and TRBJ2-1 for the parts outside the CDR3, the full variable domain is EPEVTQTPSHQVTQMGQEVILRCVPISNHLYFYWYRQILGQKVEFLVSFYNNEISEKSEIFDDQFSVERPDGSNFTLKIRSTKLEDSAMYFCASSASSGGAREQFFGPGTRLTVL.